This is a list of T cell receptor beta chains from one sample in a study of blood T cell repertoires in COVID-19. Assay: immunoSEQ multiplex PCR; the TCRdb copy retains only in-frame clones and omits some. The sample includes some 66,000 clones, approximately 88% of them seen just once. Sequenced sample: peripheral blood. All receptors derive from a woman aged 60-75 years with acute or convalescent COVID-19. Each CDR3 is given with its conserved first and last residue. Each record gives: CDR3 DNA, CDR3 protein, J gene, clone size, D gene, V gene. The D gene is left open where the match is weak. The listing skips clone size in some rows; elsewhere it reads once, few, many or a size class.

CDR3nt: TGTGCCAGCAGTAATCAGGGTCAGGGTGGCAATGAAAAACTGTTTTTT; CDR3aa: CASSNQGQGGNEKLFF; j_gene: TRBJ1-4; abundance: once; d_gene: NA; v_gene: TRBV28
CDR3nt: TGCGCCAGCAGCCAAGATTTCGCAGGGGCCTATGCTAACTATGGCTACACCTTC; CDR3aa: CASSQDFAGAYANYGYTF; j_gene: TRBJ1-2; abundance: NA; d_gene: NA; v_gene: TRBV4-1
CDR3nt: TGCAGCGTTGCCTACGGCAATCAGCCCCAGCATTTT; CDR3aa: CSVAYGNQPQHF; j_gene: TRBJ1-5; abundance: NA; d_gene: NA; v_gene: TRBV29-1
CDR3nt: TGTGCCAGCAGTACGTGGCAGGGGGGCCAGCCCCAGCATTTT; CDR3aa: CASSTWQGGQPQHF; j_gene: TRBJ1-5; abundance: NA; d_gene: TRBD1; v_gene: TRBV6-6
CDR3nt: TGTGCCAGCAGCCCCCGTGGCAGACAAGAGACCCAGTACTTC; CDR3aa: CASSPRGRQETQYF; j_gene: TRBJ2-5; abundance: NA; d_gene: NA; v_gene: TRBV3-1/TRBV3-2
CDR3nt: TGTGCCAGCAGTACAGCGGGGGGAACGACAGATACGCAGTATTTT; CDR3aa: CASSTAGGTTDTQYF; j_gene: TRBJ2-3; abundance: NA; d_gene: TRBD2; v_gene: TRBV28
CDR3nt: TGTGCCACCAGTGATAACCCGGTTGGTACGCAGTATTTT; CDR3aa: CATSDNPVGTQYF; j_gene: TRBJ2-3; abundance: few; d_gene: NA; v_gene: TRBV24-1
CDR3nt: TGTGCCAGCAGCTGGGGACCGGACAGGGATAATTCACCCCTCCACTTT; CDR3aa: CASSWGPDRDNSPLHF; j_gene: TRBJ1-6; abundance: once; d_gene: TRBD1; v_gene: TRBV5-4
CDR3nt: TGTGCCAGCAGTGACCAGGGCGCGCGGGGCTACACCTTC; CDR3aa: CASSDQGARGYTF; j_gene: TRBJ1-2; abundance: NA; d_gene: NA; v_gene: TRBV2
CDR3nt: TGTGCCAGCTATGGACAGGGGGCGACTAACTATGGCTACACCTTC; CDR3aa: CASYGQGATNYGYTF; j_gene: TRBJ1-2; abundance: once; d_gene: TRBD1; v_gene: TRBV6-5
CDR3nt: TGTGCCAGCAGCTCTTTCCTATCGGGAGCGTACAATGAGCAGTTCTTC; CDR3aa: CASSSFLSGAYNEQFF; j_gene: TRBJ2-1; abundance: NA; d_gene: NA; v_gene: TRBV7-2
CDR3nt: TGTGCCAGCAGTTACACACAGGGGGCGCGCGAGCAGTTCTTC; CDR3aa: CASSYTQGAREQFF; j_gene: TRBJ2-1; abundance: NA; d_gene: TRBD1; v_gene: TRBV6-6
CDR3nt: TGCGCCAGCAGCTTGGCGACTAGCGGGAGGGCCGAAGGTACGCAGTATTTT; CDR3aa: CASSLATSGRAEGTQYF; j_gene: TRBJ2-3; abundance: NA; d_gene: TRBD2; v_gene: TRBV5-1
CDR3nt: TGTGCCAGCATTTTCGACAGGGCCGTTGAGGCTTTCTTT; CDR3aa: CASIFDRAVEAFF; j_gene: TRBJ1-1; abundance: few; d_gene: TRBD1; v_gene: TRBV2
CDR3nt: TGTGCCAGTAGTGTGGACATCCGGGAGACCCAGTACTTC; CDR3aa: CASSVDIRETQYF; j_gene: TRBJ2-5; abundance: NA; d_gene: NA; v_gene: TRBV19
CDR3nt: TGTGCCAGCAGCTTGGAGGGGCTGGGGAACAATGAGCAGTTCTTC; CDR3aa: CASSLEGLGNNEQFF; j_gene: TRBJ2-1; abundance: NA; d_gene: NA; v_gene: TRBV5-6
CDR3nt: TGTGCCAGCAGCGCGGACTACCATCCCTCCAATGAGCAGTTCTTC; CDR3aa: CASSADYHPSNEQFF; j_gene: TRBJ2-1; abundance: NA; d_gene: NA; v_gene: TRBV7-2
CDR3nt: TGTGCCAGCAGCGGAGGCGGGGTTCTTCAGCCCCAGCATTTT; CDR3aa: CASSGGGVLQPQHF; j_gene: TRBJ1-5; abundance: once; d_gene: NA; v_gene: TRBV11-3
CDR3nt: TGTGCCAGCAGAAGGAGTCAGGGGGATGGCAATCAGCCCCAGCATTTT; CDR3aa: CASRRSQGDGNQPQHF; j_gene: TRBJ1-5; abundance: NA; d_gene: TRBD1; v_gene: TRBV27
CDR3nt: TGCGCCAGCAGTCCTCGTGTCGATACAGCGGTACCAGCCAAAAACATTCAGTACTTC; CDR3aa: CASSPRVDTAVPAKNIQYF; j_gene: TRBJ2-4; abundance: NA; d_gene: NA; v_gene: TRBV5-1
CDR3nt: TGTGCCAGTATTGCGGACAGGGGGTCTTACAATGAGCAGTTCTTC; CDR3aa: CASIADRGSYNEQFF; j_gene: TRBJ2-1; abundance: once; d_gene: TRBD1; v_gene: TRBV19
CDR3nt: TGTGCCAGCAGTTACAACAGCGGGAGGGGGACTCACACGGGTGAGCAGTTCTTC; CDR3aa: CASSYNSGRGTHTGEQFF; j_gene: TRBJ2-1; abundance: NA; d_gene: TRBD2; v_gene: TRBV6-2/TRBV6-3
CDR3nt: TGTGCCAGCAGCTTAGTATCGACCGGGGAGCTGTTTTTT; CDR3aa: CASSLVSTGELFF; j_gene: TRBJ2-2; abundance: NA; d_gene: NA; v_gene: TRBV7-9
CDR3nt: TGTGCCAGCAGCGTAGGAGGGTTAAGAGGAAATGAAAAACTGTTTTTT; CDR3aa: CASSVGGLRGNEKLFF; j_gene: TRBJ1-4; abundance: once; d_gene: NA; v_gene: TRBV9
CDR3nt: TGTGCCAGCAGCGTTACCGGGAGCTATGGCTACACCTTC; CDR3aa: CASSVTGSYGYTF; j_gene: TRBJ1-2; abundance: once; d_gene: NA; v_gene: TRBV9
CDR3nt: TGCAGTGCTAGTGGGGGGCGCTCCTACAATGAGCAGTTCTTC; CDR3aa: CSASGGRSYNEQFF; j_gene: TRBJ2-1; abundance: NA; d_gene: NA; v_gene: TRBV20-1
CDR3nt: TGTGCCGGAAAGTGGACAGGGGACTACAATGAGCAGTTCTTC; CDR3aa: CAGKWTGDYNEQFF; j_gene: TRBJ2-1; abundance: few; d_gene: TRBD1; v_gene: TRBV7-2